This TCR beta chain is from a study of monozygotic twins with cystic fibrosis. Study results and caveats: Monozygotic CF twins shared more identical nucleotide clonotypes than unrelated patients. No link emerged between shared CDR3 counts and age, concordance or severity. Median Simpson clonality of approximately 0.01 suggested naive T cells predominated.

This clone was seen just once. The antigen remains unidentified. TCRdb's table, derived via immunoSEQ multiplex PCR, lists solely in-frame clones and lacks some. The sample lists approximately 34,000 clones; 75% to 90% were seen once. Trimming took 1 base from V and 3 from J, leaving 14 bases between them. CDR3 length equals 16 residues. Per germline, CDR1 LGHNA and CDR2 YNFKEQ. The sequencing sample was made of blood. The V gene is TRBV4-2, the J gene TRBJ2-3; D not resolved. This sequence was found in a girl aged 2 to 9 with cystic fibrosis. As DNA, the CDR3 is TGTGCCAGCAGCCAAGCTGCCGGGCGGACGACAGATACGCAGTATTTT. This sequence encodes CASSQAAGRTTDTQYF.